The sequence of this TCR beta chain was determined in a study of T cell responses to AZD1222 COVID-19 vaccine. Overall study context: Some second doses came at about 4 weeks and others at about 12 weeks; these were pooled. Study-wide points: Reportedly, nearly half of unique spike TCRs recognized epitopes outside B.1.351/B.1.1.7 mutations. Females made up more of the donors, who were largely white British, and clonal diversity may have come out too low. Among those given AZD1222, only 5 to 7 were seropositive at baseline.

Some clones are missing from TCRdb's copy, which holds only in-frame ones; the method was immunoSEQ multiplex PCR. This sample yields tens of thousands of clones, of which around 90% are seen a single time; 4.5% to 6% belongs to the top ten. Trimming removed 1 base from V and 4 bases from J, with 10 bases in between. Germline lookup yields CDR1 MDHEN and CDR2 SYDVKM. The CDR3 covers 14 residues. About this clone itself: Its antigen is not known.

This sequence joins TRBV28 and TRBJ1-2, with unresolved D. This TCR came from an adult in good health. The sequencing used peripheral blood, collected on day 0 of AZD1222 vaccination. The CDR3 DNA is TGTGCCAGCAGTTTATCCGCAAGTACCTATGGCTACACCTTC. This encodes CASSLSASTYGYTF.